The T cell receptor (beta chain) described here comes from a study of OX40 agonist ivuxolimab in advanced cancers. Here immunoSEQ multiplex PCR was the method, and the copy in TCRdb shows in-frame clones only, minus some. The sample shows almost 70,000 clones, about nine tenths of them seen only once. Germline loops: CDR1 SEHNR, CDR2 FQNEAQ (reference sequence). CDR3 length equals 17 residues. V gave up 0 bases and J gave up 1 base; unmatched junction bases: 4. The sample was CD4+ or CD8+ T cells sorted from blood, taken in a trial of the OX40 agonist ivuxolimab. The V gene is TRBV7-9, the J gene TRBJ2-7; 12 nucleotides agree with TRBD1. This TCR was sampled from an adult with an advanced solid tumor such as melanoma, head and neck, liver or kidney cancer. The CDR3 coding sequence is TGTGCCAGCAGCTTAGCTGGGACAGGGGGCAAATCCTACGAGCAGTACTTC. Translation: CASSLAGTGGKSYEQYF.